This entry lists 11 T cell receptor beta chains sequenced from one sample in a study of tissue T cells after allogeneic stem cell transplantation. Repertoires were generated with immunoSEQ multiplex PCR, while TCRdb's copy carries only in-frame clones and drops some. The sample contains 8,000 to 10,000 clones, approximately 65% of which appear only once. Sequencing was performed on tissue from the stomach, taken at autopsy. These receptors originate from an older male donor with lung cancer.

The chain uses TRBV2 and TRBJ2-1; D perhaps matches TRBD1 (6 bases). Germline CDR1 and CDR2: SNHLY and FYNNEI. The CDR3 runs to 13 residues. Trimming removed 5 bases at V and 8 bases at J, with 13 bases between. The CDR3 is CASSRDILDEQFF. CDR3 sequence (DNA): TGTGCCAGCAGTCGGGACATCCTCGATGAGCAGTTCTTC.

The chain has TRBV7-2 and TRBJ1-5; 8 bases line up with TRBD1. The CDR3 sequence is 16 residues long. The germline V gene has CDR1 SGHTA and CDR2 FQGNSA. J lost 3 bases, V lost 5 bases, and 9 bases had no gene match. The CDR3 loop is CASSPPTGGINQPQHF. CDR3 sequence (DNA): TGTGCCAGCAGCCCACCAACAGGGGGAATCAATCAGCCCCAGCATTTT.

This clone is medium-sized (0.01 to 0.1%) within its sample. The CDR3 bases are TGTGCCAGCAATCGGCTTCCTCTCACAGATACGCAGTATTTT. Its translation is CASNRLPLTDTQYF. The rearrangement links TRBV27 to TRBJ2-3; D remains unclear. CDR1 and CDR2 (germline): MNHEY, SMNVEV (reference sequence). The CDR3 is 14 amino acids. Trimming shortened V by 7 bases and J by 2 bases, and 13 bases separated the two germline ends.

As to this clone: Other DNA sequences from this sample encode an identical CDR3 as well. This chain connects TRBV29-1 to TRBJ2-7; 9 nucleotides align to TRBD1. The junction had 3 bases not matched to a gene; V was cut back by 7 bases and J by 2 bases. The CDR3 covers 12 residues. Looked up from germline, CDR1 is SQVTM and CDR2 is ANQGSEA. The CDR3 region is CSAGQGAYEQYF. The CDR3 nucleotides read TGCAGCGCGGGACAGGGCGCCTACGAGCAGTACTTC.

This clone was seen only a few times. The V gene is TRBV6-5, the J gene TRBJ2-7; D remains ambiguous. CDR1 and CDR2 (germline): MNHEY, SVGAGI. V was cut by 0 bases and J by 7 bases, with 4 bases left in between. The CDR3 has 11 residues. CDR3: CASSYSGEQYF. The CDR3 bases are TGTGCCAGCAGTTACTCTGGGGAGCAGTACTTC.

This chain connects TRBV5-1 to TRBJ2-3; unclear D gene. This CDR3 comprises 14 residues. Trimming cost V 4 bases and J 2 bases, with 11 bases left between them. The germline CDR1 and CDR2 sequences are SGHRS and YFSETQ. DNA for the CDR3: TGCGCCAGCAGCGACCCCGGGCTCACAGATACGCAGTATTTT. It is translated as CASSDPGLTDTQYF.

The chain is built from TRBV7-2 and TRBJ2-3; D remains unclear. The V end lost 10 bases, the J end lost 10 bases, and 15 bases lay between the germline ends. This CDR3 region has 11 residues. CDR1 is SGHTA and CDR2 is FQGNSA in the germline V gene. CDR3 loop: CATSPSRAQYF. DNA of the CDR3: TGTGCCACCAGTCCGAGTCGCGCGCAGTATTTT. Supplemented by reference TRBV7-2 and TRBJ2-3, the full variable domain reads GAGVSQSPSNKVTEKGKDVELRCDPISGHTALYWYRQSLGQGLEFLIYFQGNSAPDKSGLPSDRFSAERTGGSVSTLTIQRTQQEDSAVYLCATSPSRAQYFGPGTRLTVL.

CDR3 DNA: TGTGCCTGGAGTTATTTAGGGGGGAGTTCACCCCTCCACTTT. It is translated as CAWSYLGGSSPLHF. V and J are TRBV30 and TRBJ1-6; maybe TRBD1 (6 bases). This CDR3 contains 14 residues. V lost 2 bases and J 9 bases, leaving 14 bases between the germline ends. The germline CDR1 and CDR2 sequences are GTSNPN and SVGIG (reference sequence).

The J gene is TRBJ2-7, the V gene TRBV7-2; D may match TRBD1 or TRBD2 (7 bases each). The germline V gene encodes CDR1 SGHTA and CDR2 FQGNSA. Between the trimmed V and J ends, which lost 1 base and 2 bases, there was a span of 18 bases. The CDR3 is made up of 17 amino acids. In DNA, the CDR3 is TGTGCCAGCAGCTTAGTTTCGAGTCAGGGGGGGACCTACGAGCAGTACTTC. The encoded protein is CASSLVSSQGGTYEQYF.

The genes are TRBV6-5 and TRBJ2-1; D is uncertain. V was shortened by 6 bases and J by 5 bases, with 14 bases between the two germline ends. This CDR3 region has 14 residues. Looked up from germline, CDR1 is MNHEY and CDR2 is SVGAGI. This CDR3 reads CASSYAGRHNEQFF. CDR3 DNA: TGTGCCAGCAGCTACGCCGGGCGACACAATGAGCAGTTCTTC.

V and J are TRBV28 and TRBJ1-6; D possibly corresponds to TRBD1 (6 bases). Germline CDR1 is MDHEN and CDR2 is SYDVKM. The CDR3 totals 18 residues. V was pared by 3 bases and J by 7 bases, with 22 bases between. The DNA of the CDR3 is TGTGCCAGCAGTTTTTCCCCCACCTACAGGGCCGACAATTCACCCCTCCACTTT. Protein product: CASSFSPTYRADNSPLHF.